Below are 24 T cell receptor beta chains sequenced from a single sample in a study of T cell changes during pregnancy in multiple sclerosis. Sequencing was performed with immunoSEQ multiplex PCR; in TCRdb, only in-frame clones are kept and a portion is missing. The table has about 39,000 clones, around 93% seen once. The sequences come from CD8+ T cells from peripheral blood mononuclear cells, collected before pregnancy. The receptors shown here come from a female donor with multiple sclerosis, enrolled in a pregnancy study.

This chain links TRBV29-1 with TRBJ2-1, with 13 bases identical to TRBD2. The CDR3 contains 15 residues. The ends lost 6 bases at V and 8 bases at J; junction bases unmatched: 10. Germline V CDR1 and CDR2: SQVTM, ANQGSEA. CDR3 in DNA: TGCAGCGTCATACTAGCGGGAGGGCCCGGGGATGAGCAGTTCTTC. Translated, it gives CSVILAGGPGDEQFF.

This clone was seen only once. The J gene is TRBJ2-5, the V gene TRBV5-6; a possible D gene is TRBD1 (6 bases). Germline V gene sequence: CDR1 SGHDT, CDR2 YYEEEE. V was clipped by 4 bases and J by 5 bases, with 18 bases between them. CDR3 length equals 15 residues. The CDR3 is CASSIPSGERETQYF. The DNA for the CDR3 is TGTGCCAGCAGCATCCCATCAGGGGAACGGGAGACCCAGTACTTC.

This chain links TRBV6-5 with TRBJ2-1; the D is unclear. Trimming shortened V by 0 bases and J by 2 bases, and 11 bases separated the two germline ends. The CDR3 covers 16 residues. Germline V gives CDR1 MNHEY, CDR2 SVGAGI. CDR3 DNA: TGTGCCAGCAGTTACTCTCCGGCGGTCGCCTACAATGAGCAGTTCTTC. Translation gives CASSYSPAVAYNEQFF.

CDR3 protein: CASSQEGPDEQFF. The CDR3 DNA reads TGCGCCAGCAGCCAAGAGGGGCCCGATGAGCAGTTCTTC. The rearrangement uses TRBV4-1 and TRBJ2-1, with D perhaps TRBD1 (5 bases). This CDR3 has 13 amino acids. The germline V gene encodes CDR1 MGHRA and CDR2 YSYEKL. The ends were cut back, 0 bases at V and 8 bases at J, with 8 bases in the middle.

This chain links TRBV14 with TRBJ2-1; weak D call: TRBD2 (6 bases). Germline V gene lookup returns CDR1 SGHDN and CDR2 FVKESK. This CDR3 contains 16 residues. Trimming shortened V by 1 base and J by 6 bases, and 16 bases separated the two germline ends. The CDR3 protein is CASSQAFGLGGNEQFF. DNA of the CDR3: TGTGCCAGCAGCCAAGCGTTCGGACTGGGGGGCAATGAGCAGTTCTTC.

The V call is TRBV29-1, the J call TRBJ1-2; possibly TRBD1 for D (5 bases). Trimming took off 4 bases at V and 8 bases at J, with 14 bases between the two ends. Germline assignment: CDR1 SQVTM and CDR2 ANQGSEA. The CDR3 covers 12 residues. The CDR3 nucleotides read TGCAGCGTTGTGGGAGGCAGGGTGGGCTACACCTTC. Its translation is CSVVGGRVGYTF. Filled out from reference TRBV29-1 and TRBJ1-2, the complete variable domain reads SAVISQKPSRDICQRGTSLTIQCQVDSQVTMMFWYRQQPGQSLTLIATANQGSEATYESGFVIDKFPISRPNLTFSTLTVSNMSPEDSSIYLCSVVGGRVGYTFGSGTRLTVV.

This clone was observed a few times. This chain joins TRBV4-1 and TRBJ1-1; D unresolved. Trimming removed 5 bases from V and 3 bases from J, with 10 bases in between. Germline CDR1 and CDR2: MGHRA and YSYEKL. This CDR3 is 13 amino acids long. The CDR3 loop reads CASSAVPDTEAFF. CDR3 nucleotide sequence: TGCGCCAGCAGCGCGGTTCCGGACACTGAAGCTTTCTTT.

The J gene is TRBJ1-1, the V gene TRBV27, with 7 positions matching TRBD1. From germline, CDR1 is MNHEY and CDR2 SMNVEV (reference sequence). The CDR3 totals 14 residues. Trimming cost V 7 bases and J 1 base; bases outside gene matches: 6. In DNA, the CDR3 is TGTGCCAGCACGTCAGGGGGATCGAACACTGAAGCTTTCTTT. Its translation is CASTSGGSNTEAFF.

The V and J genes are TRBV7-6 and TRBJ1-4, with D unclear. This CDR3 is 17 amino acids long. Trimming removed 5 bases at V and 0 bases at J, with 16 bases between. The V gene's germline CDR1 is SGHVS and CDR2 FNYEAQ. The CDR3 is CASSGFHDGATNEKLFF. The CDR3 DNA reads as TGTGCCAGCAGCGGCTTTCACGACGGAGCAACTAATGAAAAACTGTTTTTT.

The chain recombines TRBV7-8 with TRBJ1-2; 7 bases fit TRBD1. Germline V gene sequence: CDR1 SGHVS, CDR2 FQNEAQ. The CDR3 consists of 13 residues. Germline trimming cut 1 base from V and 7 bases from J; bases unmatched to any gene: 3. CDR3 sequence: CASSLGGGSGYTF. CDR3 nucleotides: TGTGCCAGCAGCTTAGGAGGGGGCTCTGGCTACACCTTC.

The chain has TRBV15 and TRBJ1-2, with 7 bases lining up with TRBD1. Germline V lookup: CDR1 LNHNV, CDR2 YYDKDF (reference sequence). The CDR3 has 15 residues. After removal of 2 bases from V and 4 bases from J, the junction contained 7 bases not matched to a gene. The CDR3 sequence: CATSRSRDRRYGYTF. The DNA for the CDR3 is TGTGCCACCAGCAGATCTCGGGACAGACGCTATGGCTACACCTTC.

This clone is a singleton in its sample. The V call is TRBV15, the J call TRBJ1-5; D gene unclear. Trimming pared 5 bases from V and 3 bases from J, leaving 14 bases between. The CDR3 sequence is 15 residues long. Per germline, CDR1 LNHNV and CDR2 YYDKDF (reference sequence). CDR3 protein: CATSVERAVNQPQHF. CDR3 sequence (DNA): TGTGCCACCAGCGTGGAGAGGGCAGTCAATCAGCCCCAGCATTTT. The full variable domain, completed using reference TRBV15 and TRBJ1-5, is DAMVIQNPRYQVTQFGKPVTLSCSQTLNHNVMYWYQQKSSQAPKLLFHYYDKDFNNEADTPDNFQSRRPNTSFCFLDIRSPGLGDTAMYLCATSVERAVNQPQHFGDGTRLSIL.

The V and J genes are TRBV4-2 and TRBJ2-7; 8 bases match TRBD2. Germline loops: CDR1 LGHNA, CDR2 YNFKEQ. CDR3 length: 14 residues. The junction had 3 bases not matched to a gene; V was cut back by 5 bases and J by 0 bases. CDR3 nucleotides: TGTGCCAGCAGCTCGGGGACTAGCTCCTACGAGCAGTACTTC. Its translation is CASSSGTSSYEQYF.

This chain links TRBV7-8 with TRBJ1-4; no clear D gene. The CDR3 contains 15 residues. Per germline, CDR1 SGHVS and CDR2 FQNEAQ. V was cut by 3 bases and J by 0 bases, with 8 bases left in between. In nucleotides, the CDR3 is TGTGCCAGCAGCTTCACAGCTGCAACTAATGAAAAACTGTTTTTT. It encodes CASSFTAATNEKLFF.

V usage is TRBV7-9 and J usage is TRBJ2-1, with 8 bases fitting TRBD1. The CDR3 contains 16 residues. Germline V CDR1 and CDR2: SEHNR, FQNEAQ (reference sequence). Germline trimming cut 6 bases from V and 1 base from J; bases unmatched to any gene: 8. In DNA form, the CDR3 reads TGTGCCAGCAGTCCCAGACAGGGGATATCCTACAATGAGCAGTTCTTC. As protein: CASSPRQGISYNEQFF.

The chain has TRBV28 and TRBJ2-7; D unresolved. The CDR3 length is 13 residues. Per germline, CDR1 MDHEN and CDR2 SYDVKM. Deletions cut 4 bases from V and 1 base from J, with 8 bases between. CDR3: CASSYTESYEQYF. Written as DNA, the CDR3 is TGTGCCAGCAGTTATACAGAATCCTACGAGCAGTACTTC.

As regards this clone: The junction departs from germline at one end; a sequencing error may be responsible. The rearrangement uses TRBV10-3 and TRBJ2-7; 8 positions agree with TRBD2. In germline, CDR1 is ENHRY, CDR2 SYGVKD. The CDR3 has 15 residues. The CDR3 DNA reads as TGTGCCAGCAGTGAGAGAGCGGGGGAGTCCTACGAGCAGTACTTC. Translating gives CASSERAGESYEQYF.

The rearrangement links TRBV29-1 to TRBJ1-1; D is possibly TRBD1 (6 bases). CDR1 SQVTM and CDR2 ANQGSEA come from the germline V gene. The CDR3 spans 16 residues. Trimming stripped 0 bases from V and 5 bases from J, with 19 bases between. The CDR3 reads CSVEDPVAGRGTEAFF. DNA of the CDR3: TGCAGCGTTGAAGATCCCGTAGCAGGGAGGGGGACTGAAGCTTTCTTT.

V and J are TRBV4-1 and TRBJ2-7; 7 bases fit TRBD1. The germline gives CDR1 MGHRA, CDR2 YSYEKL. The CDR3 is 15 amino acids. V shed 3 bases, J shed 1 base, and the junction held 6 bases outside the gene matches. The CDR3: CASSHEQGNSYEQYF. In DNA, the CDR3 is TGCGCCAGCAGCCATGAACAGGGGAATTCCTACGAGCAGTACTTC.

The chain is built from TRBV7-9 and TRBJ2-5, with D unclear. With 4 bases removed from V and 4 bases from J, the gap between germline ends came to 4 bases. The germline V gene has CDR1 SEHNR and CDR2 FQNEAQ (reference sequence). The CDR3 length is 11 residues. The CDR3: CASSSGETQYF. The DNA of the CDR3 is TGTGCCAGCAGCTCGGGAGAGACCCAGTACTTC.

The J gene is TRBJ2-7, the V gene TRBV5-5, with D possibly matching TRBD2 (5 bases). CDR1 and CDR2 from the germline V gene are SGHKS and YYEKEE (reference sequence). The ends were cut back, 4 bases at V and 4 bases at J, with 9 bases in the middle. The length of the CDR3 is 12 residues. This CDR3 reads CASSIGMYEQYF. CDR3 DNA sequence: TGTGCCAGCAGCATCGGGATGTACGAGCAGTACTTC.

This sequence joins TRBV7-9 and TRBJ2-1; 11 nucleotides match TRBD2. The junction had 2 bases not matched to a gene; V was cut back by 2 bases and J by 5 bases. The germline V gene encodes CDR1 SEHNR and CDR2 FQNEAQ (reference sequence). The CDR3 is 15 residues long. The CDR3 region is CASSLSTSGDNEQFF. The CDR3, as DNA: TGTGCCAGCAGCTTATCGACTAGCGGGGACAATGAGCAGTTCTTC. The full variable domain, completed using reference TRBV7-9 and TRBJ2-1, is DTGVSQNPRHKITKRGQNVTFRCDPISEHNRLYWYRQTLGQGPEFLTYFQNEAQLEKSRLLSDRFSAERPKGSFSTLEIQRTEQGDSAMYLCASSLSTSGDNEQFFGPGTRLTVL.

The chain couples TRBV27 to TRBJ2-7; TRBD1 matches 7 bases. Trimming cost V 7 bases and J 1 base; bases outside gene matches: 4. The length of the CDR3 is 13 residues. The germline CDR1 and CDR2 sequences are MNHEY and SMNVEV (reference sequence). The CDR3 region is CASTRTGSYEQYF. For the CDR3, the DNA is TGTGCCAGCACCCGGACAGGATCCTACGAGCAGTACTTC.

This clone was counted only a few times. The rearrangement uses TRBV6-4 and TRBJ2-1; the match to TRBD1 covers 9 bases. This CDR3 has 13 amino acids. In germline, CDR1 is MRHNA, CDR2 SNTAGT. The V gene end was trimmed by 5 bases and the J gene end by 9 bases; junction bases not matched to a gene: 5. The CDR3 bases are TGTGCCAGCAGTCGGACAGGGGATGGTGAGCAGTTCTTC. Its protein is CASSRTGDGEQFF.